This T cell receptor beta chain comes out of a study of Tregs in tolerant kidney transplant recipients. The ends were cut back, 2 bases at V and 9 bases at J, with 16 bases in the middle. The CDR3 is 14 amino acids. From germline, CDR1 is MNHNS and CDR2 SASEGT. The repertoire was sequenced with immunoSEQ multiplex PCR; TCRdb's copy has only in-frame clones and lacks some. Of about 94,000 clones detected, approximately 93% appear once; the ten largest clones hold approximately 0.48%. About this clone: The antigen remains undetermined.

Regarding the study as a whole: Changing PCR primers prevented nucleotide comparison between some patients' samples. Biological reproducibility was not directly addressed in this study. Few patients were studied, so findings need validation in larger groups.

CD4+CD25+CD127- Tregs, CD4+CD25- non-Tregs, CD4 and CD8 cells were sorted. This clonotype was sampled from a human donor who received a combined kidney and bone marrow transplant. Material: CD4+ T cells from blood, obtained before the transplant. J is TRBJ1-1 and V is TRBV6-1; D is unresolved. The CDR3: CASSESPFSSKAFF. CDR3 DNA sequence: TGTGCCAGCAGTGAATCCCCCTTCAGTTCCAAAGCTTTCTTT.